The 17 T cell receptor beta chains listed next were all sequenced from one sample in a study of T cells expressing NK-cell markers. TCRdb reprocessed the 5' RACE reads; each CDR3 protein has one entry and no DNA is given. The data include about 430,000 distinct CDR3 sequences; the top ten clones carry almost 1.5%. Sequencing input: blood T cells: a sorted CD56 or NKG2C T cell subset, CD4+ or CD8+ T cells, or bulk PBMC T cells (not recorded which). The receptors stem from a woman aged 50 to 65 in good health.

This chain connects TRBV30 to TRBJ2-1; TCRdb names TRBD2, which stays unverified in the absence of DNA. CDR3 size: 14 residues. Germline V gives CDR1 GTSNPN, CDR2 SVGIG (reference sequence). The CDR3 region is CAWSRLAATNEQFF.

This chain links TRBV12-3 or TRBV12-4 with TRBJ1-4; the D call from TCRdb, TRBD1, cannot be confirmed without DNA. The CDR3 length is 16 residues. Here the CDR3 reads CASSGWTGSTNEKLFF.

This chain links TRBV5-1 with TRBJ1-1. This CDR3 contains 16 residues. Germline loops: CDR1 SGHRS, CDR2 YFSETQ. CDR3 sequence reads: CASSLARSRVNTEAFF.

The chain is built from TRBV25-1 and TRBJ2-1; the D gene TCRdb calls, TRBD1, cannot be checked with no DNA. Germline CDR1 is MGHDK and CDR2 is SYGVNS. This CDR3 spans 16 amino acids. CDR3 residues: CASSQFGDRSFKGQFF.

This CDR3 reads CSVLTVNIQYF. The rearrangement links TRBV29-1 to TRBJ2-4. CDR3 size: 11 residues. Germline CDR1 and CDR2: SQVTM and ANQGSEA.

J is TRBJ2-1 and V is TRBV3-1. The CDR3 is made up of 13 amino acids. The germline V gene has CDR1 LGHDT and CDR2 YNNKEL (reference sequence). This chain's CDR3 is CASSQGLEAVQFF.

The J gene is TRBJ1-4, the V gene TRBV6-5; TCRdb returns TRBD1, unconfirmable since there is no DNA. Germline V gives CDR1 MNHEY, CDR2 SVGAGI. The CDR3 runs 17 residues. The CDR3 is CASRGTLQGGTNEKLFF.

V gene TRBV2 combines with J gene TRBJ1-5. Per the germline V gene, CDR1 is SNHLY and CDR2 is FYNNEI. The CDR3 covers 14 residues. The CDR3 protein is CASSEEIANQPQHF. The entire variable domain, with the rest obtained from reference TRBV2 and TRBJ1-5, is as follows: EPEVTQTPSHQVTQMGQEVILRCVPISNHLYFYWYRQILGQKVEFLVSFYNNEISEKSEIFDDQFSVERPDGSNFTLKIRSTKLEDSAMYFCASSEEIANQPQHFGDGTRLSIL.

This chain links TRBV12-3 or TRBV12-4 with TRBJ2-5; no DNA is available, so the TRBD2 call from TCRdb remains unchecked. This CDR3 comprises 15 residues. CDR3 sequence: CASSPPPGLVETQYF.

The J gene is TRBJ2-1, the V gene TRBV3-1; TCRdb's assignment of TRBD2 cannot be checked, as there is no DNA. The length of the CDR3 is 13 residues. Germline V gene sequence: CDR1 LGHDT, CDR2 YNNKEL (reference sequence). The CDR3 is CASSQRAGGLRFF.

This chain links TRBV9 with TRBJ2-1; TCRdb's D call, TRBD2, is unchecked because there is no DNA. The germline gives CDR1 SGDLS, CDR2 YYNGEE. The CDR3 contains 16 residues. The CDR3 loop reads CASSVPGLAAFSEQFF. The full variable domain, with the rest looked up from reference TRBV9 and TRBJ2-1, is DSGVTQTPKHLITATGQRVTLRCSPRSGDLSVYWYQQSLDQGLQFLIQYYNGEERAKGNILERFSAQQFPDLHSELNLSSLELGDSALYFCASSVPGLAAFSEQFFGPGTRLTVL.

The V gene is TRBV29-1, the J gene TRBJ2-6; TCRdb's D call of TRBD2 is untestable without DNA. This CDR3 contains 13 residues. CDR1 and CDR2 from the germline V gene are SQVTM and ANQGSEA. CDR3 in amino acids: CSVGSGLHNVLTF.

The rearrangement uses TRBV27 and TRBJ1-5. Germline CDR1 reads MNHEY; CDR2 reads SMNVEV (reference sequence). CDR3 length equals 12 residues. The CDR3 spells CASSSTLGPQHF.

The rearrangement joins TRBV5-1 to TRBJ2-3; the D call from TCRdb, TRBD2, cannot be confirmed without DNA. The CDR3 length is 17 residues. Germline CDR1 is SGHRS and CDR2 is YFSETQ. The CDR3: CASSSVLGGKSADTQYF.

This chain connects TRBV24-1 to TRBJ2-3; TCRdb calls TRBD2, which cannot be checked without DNA. Per germline, CDR1 KGHDR and CDR2 SFDVKD. The CDR3 length is 15 residues. The CDR3 loop reads CATSQPSGKRDTQYF.

The V and J genes are TRBV6-2 or TRBV6-3 and TRBJ2-1; TCRdb calls TRBD2, which cannot be checked without DNA. The CDR3 totals 17 residues. CDR1 and CDR2 from the germline V gene are MNHEY and SVGEGT. This CDR3 reads CASSYEAGGIPYNEQFF.

The J gene is TRBJ1-4, the V gene TRBV20-1; the TCRdb D gene call, TRBD1, has no DNA to confirm it. CDR1 and CDR2 (germline): DFQATT, SNEGSKA (reference sequence). The CDR3 has 15 residues. The CDR3 reads CSARDLQGSYEKLFF.